This T cell receptor beta chain emerged from a study of blood T cell repertoires in COVID-19. Study in general: PBMCs, B-cell-depleted T cells, or T cells provided the cDNA or gDNA that made up the material.

This clone has more than one count but fewer than ten. Enrolled through a virtual design, the participants were between roughly 18 and 90 years of age and came from 24 US areas. Donors in Cohort 3 who had recovered were those with two negative PCRs, healthcare professional clearance, or resolution of their symptoms. V shed 7 bases, J shed 6 bases, and the junction held 8 bases outside the gene matches. This CDR3 region has 15 residues. Germline-derived CDR1 and CDR2 are LNHDA and SQIVND (reference sequence). In the authors' methods: Researchers report that nucleated cell counts were estimated from reference gene primer amplification. Method: immunoSEQ multiplex PCR; TCRdb's copy keeps in-frame clones and lacks some. D and trimming come from the DNA, and the V and J calls and clone size come from that table. This table holds hundreds of thousands of clones, roughly nine tenths found once.

The sample was PBMCs or T cells enriched from blood (not recorded which). The TCR comes from a man aged 60 to 75 who had recovered from COVID-19. V gene TRBV19 combines with J gene TRBJ2-2; 10 bases align to TRBD1. CDR3: CASTKAGTGAGELFF. DNA for the CDR3: TGTGCCAGTACCAAAGCCGGGACAGGGGCCGGGGAGCTGTTTTTT. The variable domain in full, completed from reference TRBV19 and TRBJ2-2, reads DGGITQSPKYLFRKEGQNVTLSCEQNLNHDAMYWYRQDPGQGLRLIYYSQIVNDFQKGDIAEGYSVSREKKESFPLTVTSAQKNPTAFYLCASTKAGTGAGELFFGEGSRLTVL.